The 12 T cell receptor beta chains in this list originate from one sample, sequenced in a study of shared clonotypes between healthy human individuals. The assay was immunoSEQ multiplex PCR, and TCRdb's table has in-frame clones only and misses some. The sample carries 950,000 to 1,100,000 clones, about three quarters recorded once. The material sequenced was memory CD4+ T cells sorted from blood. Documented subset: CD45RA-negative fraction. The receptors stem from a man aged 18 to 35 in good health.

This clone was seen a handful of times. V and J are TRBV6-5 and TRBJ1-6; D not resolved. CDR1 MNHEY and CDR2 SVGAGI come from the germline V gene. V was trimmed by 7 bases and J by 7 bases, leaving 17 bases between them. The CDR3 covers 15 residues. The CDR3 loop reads CASTSRGSSNSPLHF. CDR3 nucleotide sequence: TGTGCCAGCACCTCCCGAGGGTCATCAAATTCACCCCTCCACTTT.

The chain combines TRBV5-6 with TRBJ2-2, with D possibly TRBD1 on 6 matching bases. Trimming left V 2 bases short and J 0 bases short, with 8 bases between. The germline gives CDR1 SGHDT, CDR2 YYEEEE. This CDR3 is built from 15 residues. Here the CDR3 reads CASSFRGANTGELFF. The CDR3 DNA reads TGTGCCAGCAGCTTCAGGGGCGCGAACACCGGGGAGCTGTTTTTT.

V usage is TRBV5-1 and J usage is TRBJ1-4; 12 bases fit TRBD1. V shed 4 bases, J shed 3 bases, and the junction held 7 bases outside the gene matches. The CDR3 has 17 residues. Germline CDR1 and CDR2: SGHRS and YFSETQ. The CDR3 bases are TGCGCCAGCAGCCCCGGGACAGGGGGCGCCTCTAATGAAAAACTGTTTTTT. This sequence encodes CASSPGTGGASNEKLFF.

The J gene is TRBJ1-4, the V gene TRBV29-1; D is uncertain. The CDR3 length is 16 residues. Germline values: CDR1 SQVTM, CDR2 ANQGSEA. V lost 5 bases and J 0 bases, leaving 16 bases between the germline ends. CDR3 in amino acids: CSVSFSRVATNEKLFF. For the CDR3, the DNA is TGCAGCGTTTCCTTTAGCCGCGTTGCAACTAATGAAAAACTGTTTTTT.

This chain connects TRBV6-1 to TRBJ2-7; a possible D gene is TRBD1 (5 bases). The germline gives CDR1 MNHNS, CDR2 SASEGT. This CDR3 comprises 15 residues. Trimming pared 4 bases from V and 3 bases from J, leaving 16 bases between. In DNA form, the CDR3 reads TGTGCCAGCAGTGTCAGCCCTCAGGGTTTCTACGAGCAGTACTTC. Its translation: CASSVSPQGFYEQYF.

The CDR3 coding sequence is TGTGCCGCCAGGGGGGATAATGAAAAACTGTTTTTT. Translating gives CAARGDNEKLFF. The V call is TRBV2, the J call TRBJ1-4; TRBD1 agrees at 7 bases. There are 12 residues in the CDR3. V was clipped by 11 bases and J by 4 bases; unmatched bases: 4. CDR1 and CDR2 from the germline V gene are SNHLY and FYNNEI.

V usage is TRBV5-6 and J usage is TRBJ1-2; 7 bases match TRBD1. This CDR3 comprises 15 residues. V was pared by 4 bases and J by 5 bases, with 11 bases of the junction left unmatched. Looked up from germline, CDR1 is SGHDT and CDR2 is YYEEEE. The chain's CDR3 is CASSPETGTGYGYTF. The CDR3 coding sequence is TGTGCCAGCAGCCCGGAGACAGGGACCGGATATGGCTACACCTTC. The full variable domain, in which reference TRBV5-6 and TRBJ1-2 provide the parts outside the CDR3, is DAGVTQSPTHLIKTRGQQVTLRCSPKSGHDTVSWYQQALGQGPQFIFQYYEEEERQRGNFPDRFSGHQFPNYSSELNVNALLLGDSALYLCASSPETGTGYGYTFGSGTRLTVV.

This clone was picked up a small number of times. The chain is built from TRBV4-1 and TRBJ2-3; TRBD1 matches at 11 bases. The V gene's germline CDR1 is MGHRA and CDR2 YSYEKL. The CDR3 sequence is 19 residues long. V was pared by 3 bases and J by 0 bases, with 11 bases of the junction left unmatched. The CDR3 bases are TGCGCCAGCAGCCACTCCGGGACAGGGGGTTCTTCTAGCACAGATACGCAGTATTTT. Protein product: CASSHSGTGGSSSTDTQYF.

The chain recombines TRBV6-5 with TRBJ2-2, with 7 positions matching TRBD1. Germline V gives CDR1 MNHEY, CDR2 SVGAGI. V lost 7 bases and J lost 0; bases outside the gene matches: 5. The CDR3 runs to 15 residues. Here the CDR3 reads CASTWGQSNTGELFF. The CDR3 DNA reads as TGTGCCAGCACCTGGGGACAGTCGAACACCGGGGAGCTGTTTTTT.

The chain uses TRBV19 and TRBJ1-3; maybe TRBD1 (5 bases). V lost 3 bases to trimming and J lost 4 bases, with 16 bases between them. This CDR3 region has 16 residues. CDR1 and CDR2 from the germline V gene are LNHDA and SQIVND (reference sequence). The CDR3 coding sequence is TGTGCCAGTAGTATCCTGGGGCCCTCGGGAGGAAACACCATATATTTT. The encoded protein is CASSILGPSGGNTIYF.

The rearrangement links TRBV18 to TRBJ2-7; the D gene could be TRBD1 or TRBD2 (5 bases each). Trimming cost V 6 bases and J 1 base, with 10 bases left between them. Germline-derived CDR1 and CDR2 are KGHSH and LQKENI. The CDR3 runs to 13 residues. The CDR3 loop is CASSGTESYEQYF. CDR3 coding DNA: TGTGCCAGCTCCGGGACGGAGTCCTACGAGCAGTACTTC.

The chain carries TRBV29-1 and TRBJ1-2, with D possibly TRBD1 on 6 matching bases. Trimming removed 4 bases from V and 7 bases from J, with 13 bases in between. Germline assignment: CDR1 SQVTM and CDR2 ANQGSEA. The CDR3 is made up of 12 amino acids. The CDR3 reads CSVVAGVGGYTF. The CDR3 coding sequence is TGCAGCGTTGTCGCAGGGGTGGGTGGCTACACCTTC.